This T cell receptor (beta chain) derives from a study of blood T cell repertoires in COVID-19. Study-wide background: Sites across the United States, Italy and Spain contributed samples from acute and convalescent COVID-19. PBMCs, B-cell-depleted T cells, or T cells were the source of the cDNA or gDNA that made up the material.

Trimming removed 3 bases from V and 6 bases from J, with 17 bases in between. Looked up from germline, CDR1 is LGHDT and CDR2 is YNNKEL (reference sequence). CDR3 length: 15 residues. In the study's own analysis: Estimates of nucleated cell counts were drawn from the amplification of reference gene primers. The repertoire was sequenced with immunoSEQ multiplex PCR; TCRdb's copy has only in-frame clones and lacks some. V, J and clone size are taken as reported in that table, and D and trimming were inferred from the DNA itself. The sample includes about 670,000 clones, 85% to 90% seen only once; the top ten take under 0.3%.

The sequencing input was peripheral blood. The source is a woman aged 18-29 years with acute or convalescent COVID-19. The chain employs TRBV3-1 (or the pseudogene TRBV3-2) and TRBJ1-2, with D perhaps matching TRBD1 (6 bases). This CDR3 is CASSQGARQSDGYTF. The CDR3 DNA follows: TGTGCCAGCAGCCAGGGGGCCCGCCAATCAGATGGCTACACCTTC.